The 27 T cell receptor beta chains given below trace back to one sample, sequenced in a study of shared clonotypes between healthy human individuals. Method: immunoSEQ multiplex PCR; TCRdb's copy keeps in-frame clones and lacks some. Found here are 2.3 million or so clones, 85% to 95% of them singletons; the top ten hold about 0.39%. The sample was naive CD4+ T cells from PBMCs. Subset meaning: CD45RA+ positively selected. These TCRs come from a man aged 18 to 29 in good health. Some clones in this sample may be carry-over from other donors' samples.

The chain is built from TRBV28 and TRBJ1-2; D perhaps matches TRBD1 (6 bases). Germline lookup yields CDR1 MDHEN and CDR2 SYDVKM. The ends were cut back, 5 bases at V and 1 base at J, with 11 bases in the middle. The CDR3 covers 14 residues. The CDR3 sequence is CASSDRSLNYGYTF. Here the CDR3 DNA reads TGTGCCAGCAGTGACAGGAGCCTTAACTATGGCTACACCTTC.

The chain uses TRBV2 and TRBJ2-7; 7 positions agree with TRBD2. Germline V CDR1 and CDR2: SNHLY, FYNNEI. The CDR3 extends over 13 amino acids. DNA for the CDR3: TGTGCGGTCGAAGGCGGGAGTTTCGACGAGCAGTACTTC. It yields the protein CAVEGGSFDEQYF.

This chain joins TRBV7-2 and TRBJ2-3, with TRBD1 matching 10 bases. Per the germline V gene, CDR1 is SGHTA and CDR2 is FQGNSA. This CDR3 spans 15 amino acids. V was pared by 5 bases and J by 1 base, with 3 bases of the junction left unmatched. The CDR3 protein is CASSPTGGGTDTQYF. CDR3 in DNA: TGTGCCAGCAGCCCGACAGGGGGCGGCACAGATACGCAGTATTTT.

The chain uses TRBV6-6 and TRBJ2-7; the D gene is possibly TRBD1 (5 bases). Trimming shortened V by 5 bases and J by 3 bases, and 14 bases separated the two germline ends. The CDR3 spans 14 residues. Germline V gene data show CDR1 as MNHNY and CDR2 as SVGAGI (reference sequence). The chain's CDR3 is CASSRQTEIYEQYF. In DNA form, the CDR3 reads TGTGCCAGCAGTAGACAGACAGAAATCTACGAGCAGTACTTC.

On this clone itself: This specimen includes other DNA sequences encoding the same CDR3. The J gene is TRBJ2-1, the V gene TRBV30, with D perhaps matching TRBD1 (5 bases). CDR1 and CDR2 from the germline V gene are GTSNPN and SVGIG (reference sequence). Trimming stripped 4 bases from V and 1 base from J, with 8 bases between. The CDR3 totals 13 residues. The CDR3 bases are TGTGCCTGGACCCCAGGGTCCTACAATGAGCAGTTCTTC. As protein: CAWTPGSYNEQFF. The full variable domain, in which reference TRBV30 and TRBJ2-1 provide the parts outside the CDR3, is SQTIHQWPATLVQPVGSPLSLECTVEGTSNPNLYWYRQAAGRGLQLLFYSVGIGQISSEVPQNLSASRPQDRQFILSSKKLLLSDSGFYLCAWTPGSYNEQFFGPGTRLTVL.

The chain has TRBV4-2 and TRBJ2-3, with D perhaps matching TRBD1 or TRBD2 (5 bases each). V lost 1 base and J lost 2, with 13 bases in between. The CDR3 extends over 16 amino acids. Germline lookup yields CDR1 LGHNA and CDR2 YNFKEQ. CDR3 amino acids: CASSQGQGRDTDTQYF. In DNA, the CDR3 is TGTGCCAGCAGCCAAGGCCAGGGTCGGGACACAGATACGCAGTATTTT.

The chain links TRBV2 to TRBJ2-2; D is uncertain. V was shortened by 3 bases and J by 3 bases, with 8 bases between the two germline ends. CDR3 length: 14 residues. The germline V gene has CDR1 SNHLY and CDR2 FYNNEI. The chain's CDR3 is CASSERKYTGELFF. DNA of the CDR3: TGTGCCAGCAGTGAGAGAAAGTACACCGGGGAGCTGTTTTTT.

The chain links TRBV7-3 to TRBJ1-2; D may be TRBD1 (5 bases). CDR3 length equals 16 residues. Germline loops: CDR1 SGHTA, CDR2 FQGTGA. Trimming cost V 0 bases and J 6 bases, with 17 bases left between them. The CDR3 coding sequence is TGTGCCAGCAGCTTAACCTCGGGACCCCTAATAGATGGCTACACCTTC. Encoded protein: CASSLTSGPLIDGYTF.

This clone was seen just once. The rearrangement joins TRBV21-1 to TRBJ2-7. TRBV21-1 is reported as a pseudogene. The CDR3 consists of 18 residues. In nucleotides, the CDR3 is TGTGCCAGCAGCTCAAGAGGGGTAGGGGGGCTCTACACCTACGAGCAGTACTTC. It is translated as CASSSRGVGGLYTYEQYF.

The rearrangement links TRBV11-2 to TRBJ2-3; a weak D match, TRBD1 (6 bases). CDR1 and CDR2 from the germline V gene are SGHAT and FQNNGV. The CDR3 consists of 14 residues. V was trimmed by 3 bases and J by 2 bases, leaving 9 bases between them. CDR3 in DNA: TGTGCCAGCAGCTTTGACAGGTACACAGATACGCAGTATTTT. Translating it yields CASSFDRYTDTQYF.

In this sample, this clone turned up once. V and J are TRBV9 and TRBJ1-1, with D possibly TRBD1 on 6 matching bases. The germline V and J ends were trimmed by 4 bases and 10 bases, with 14 bases remaining between them. The CDR3 is made up of 12 amino acids. Looked up from germline, CDR1 is SGDLS and CDR2 is YYNGEE. CDR3 sequence reads: CASSPQGMSAFF. CDR3 DNA: TGTGCCAGCAGCCCCCAGGGGATGTCAGCTTTCTTT.

V usage is TRBV7-9 and J usage is TRBJ2-7; TRBD1 agrees at 8 bases. The CDR3 length is 17 residues. Trimming cost V 1 base and J 3 bases; bases outside gene matches: 11. Germline CDR1 and CDR2: SEHNR and FQNEAQ (reference sequence). In DNA, the CDR3 is TGTGCCAGCAGCTTAGTGGCTTGGGGACAGGAACACTACGAGCAGTACTTC. Translated: CASSLVAWGQEHYEQYF.

The chain couples TRBV7-9 to TRBJ2-3; 8 bases line up with TRBD1. Germline-derived CDR1 and CDR2 are SEHNR and FQNEAQ (reference sequence). Trimming took 1 base from V and 4 from J; bases not matched to a gene: 4. CDR3 size: 15 residues. The CDR3 DNA is TGTGCCAGCAGCTTAGTCCCAGGGGGCCCAGATACGCAGTATTTT. As protein: CASSLVPGGPDTQYF.

The rearrangement uses TRBV19 and TRBJ2-3; no firm D call. CDR1 and CDR2 (germline): LNHDA, SQIVND (reference sequence). This CDR3 is built from 14 residues. V lost 8 bases to trimming and J lost 6 bases, with 18 bases between them. CDR3 nucleotide sequence: TGTGCCAGTCGGAATCGTCCCCTGATTGATACGCAGTATTTT. Its translation is CASRNRPLIDTQYF.

The chain combines TRBV5-1 with TRBJ1-1; the match to TRBD1 covers 7 bases. This CDR3 has 15 amino acids. The trim removed 5 bases at V and 0 bases at J, leaving 7 bases unmatched. Germline V CDR1 and CDR2: SGHRS, YFSETQ. The CDR3 loop reads CASRSGTALNTEAFF. The CDR3 DNA reads as TGCGCCAGCAGGTCCGGGACAGCCTTGAACACTGAAGCTTTCTTT. Complete variable domain (other parts from reference TRBV5-1 and TRBJ1-1): KAGVTQTPRYLIKTRGQQVTLSCSPISGHRSVSWYQQTPGQGLQFLFEYFSETQRNKGNFPGRFSGRQFSNSRSEMNVSTLELGDSALYLCASRSGTALNTEAFFGQGTRLTVV.

The gene calls are TRBV6-5 and TRBJ2-5; a weak D match, TRBD1 (5 bases). V shed 0 bases and J shed 12 bases, with 8 bases lying between them. The CDR3 covers 11 residues. The germline V gene has CDR1 MNHEY and CDR2 SVGAGI. The CDR3 is CASSYSFREYF. DNA for the CDR3: TGTGCCAGCAGTTACTCGTTCAGGGAGTACTTC.

In regard to this clone: Additional DNA sequences in this sample encode the identical CDR3. Written as DNA, the CDR3 is TGTGCCAGCAGCCAAGTGCTGGAGACCCAGTACTTC. This sequence encodes CASSQVLETQYF. The J gene is TRBJ2-5, the V gene TRBV14; D gene unclear. Germline V gene sequence: CDR1 SGHDN, CDR2 FVKESK. V lost 1 base and J 5 bases, leaving 5 bases between the germline ends. The CDR3 contains 12 residues.

J is TRBJ2-7 and V is TRBV10-3; D possibly uses TRBD1 or TRBD2 (5 bases each). The CDR3 is made up of 14 amino acids. V lost 4 bases to trimming and J lost 3 bases, with 13 bases between them. Germline V gene lookup returns CDR1 ENHRY and CDR2 SYGVKD. The CDR3 DNA is TGTGCCATCAGTGGTGGAGAGGGGAACTACGAGCAGTACTTC. Encoded protein: CAISGGEGNYEQYF.

The chain recombines TRBV5-1 with TRBJ2-5; TRBD1 matches at 9 bases. V trimming: 0 bases; J trimming: 3 bases; junction bases outside the gene matches: 6. Per the germline V gene, CDR1 is SGHRS and CDR2 is YFSETQ. The CDR3 is 16 amino acids. The CDR3 nucleotides read TGCGCCAGCAGCTTGGGACCCGGGACAGGGAAAGAGACCCAGTACTTC. Translated: CASSLGPGTGKETQYF.

This chain joins TRBV14 and TRBJ1-3; D remains unclear. The length of the CDR3 is 14 residues. Trimming removed 1 base from V and 2 bases from J, with 6 bases in between. Germline V gene sequence: CDR1 SGHDN, CDR2 FVKESK. The CDR3 region is CASSQGSPGNTIYF. The DNA of the CDR3 is TGTGCCAGCAGCCAAGGAAGTCCTGGAAACACCATATATTTT.

Comment on this clone: Other DNA sequences in the sample encode the same CDR3. This chain connects TRBV28 to TRBJ2-7; 10 bases match TRBD2. The CDR3 length is 15 residues. Germline V gene lookup returns CDR1 MDHEN and CDR2 SYDVKM. V trimming: 2 bases; J trimming: 3 bases; junction bases outside the gene matches: 4. CDR3 loop: CASSLGLAGVYEQYF. As DNA, the CDR3 is TGTGCCAGCAGTTTAGGTCTAGCGGGAGTCTACGAGCAGTACTTC.

The chain carries TRBV2 and TRBJ2-7; 7 bases are a match to TRBD2. V was pared by 11 bases and J by 5 bases, with 12 bases of the junction left unmatched. From germline, CDR1 is SNHLY and CDR2 FYNNEI. The CDR3 spans 13 residues. The CDR3 here is CAWVGRASDEQYF. The CDR3 DNA is TGTGCCTGGGTGGGGAGGGCCTCTGACGAGCAGTACTTC.

This clone showed up just a few times. The chain is built from TRBV14 and TRBJ1-1, with D perhaps TRBD1 (5 bases). Trimming removed 5 bases from V and 6 bases from J, with 19 bases in between. The CDR3 spans 15 residues. Germline CDR1 is SGHDN and CDR2 is FVKESK. CDR3 amino acids: CASSELGNGGAEAFF. CDR3 in DNA: TGTGCCAGCAGCGAACTGGGGAACGGGGGAGCTGAAGCTTTCTTT.

As DNA, the CDR3 is TGCGCCAGCAACCGGGACGCTCTATCCGGGGAGACCCAGTACTTC. Protein product: CASNRDALSGETQYF. The rearrangement uses TRBV5-1 and TRBJ2-5; either TRBD1 or TRBD2 may fit D (5 bases each). Germline-derived CDR1 and CDR2 are SGHRS and YFSETQ. The ends were cut back, 6 bases at V and 5 bases at J, with 20 bases in the middle. There are 15 residues in the CDR3.

This chain connects TRBV28 to TRBJ2-3; 8 positions match TRBD2. Germline values: CDR1 MDHEN, CDR2 SYDVKM. V dropped 1 base and J dropped 6; count of bases not matched to a gene: 12. This CDR3 comprises 17 residues. This CDR3 is CASSLLGPGGPLDTQYF. The CDR3 coding sequence is TGTGCCAGCAGTTTATTGGGGCCGGGAGGGCCGTTGGATACGCAGTATTTT.

The chain joins TRBV7-3 to TRBJ2-5, with D uncertain. This CDR3 has 14 residues. Germline CDR1 SGHTA, CDR2 FQGTGA. V lost 5 bases and J lost 4, with 14 bases in between. For the CDR3, the DNA is TGTGCCAGCAGCCCCCAAGCGAATCGAGAGACCCAGTACTTC. It translates to CASSPQANRETQYF.

In its sample, this clone was seen once. The V gene is TRBV4-1, the J gene TRBJ2-1, with 8 bases lining up with TRBD1. Unmatched junction bases numbered 5, after V lost 2 bases and J lost 2 bases. There are 16 residues in the CDR3. The germline V gene has CDR1 MGHRA and CDR2 YSYEKL. Here the CDR3 DNA reads TGCGCCAGCAGCCAACCCGGGACAGGTACCTACAATGAGCAGTTCTTC. This gives the protein CASSQPGTGTYNEQFF.